Presented here are 27 T cell receptor beta chains from one specimen sequenced in a study of long-term antiretroviral therapy in people with HIV. Assay version v3.0 of immunoSEQ was used, and it was run at survey level. Method: immunoSEQ multiplex PCR; TCRdb's copy keeps in-frame clones and lacks some. The table lists about 18,000 clones, 78% of them singletons. The sample consisted of unsorted PBMCs, taken 0.3 years after starting antiretroviral therapy. These receptors were obtained from a woman in her 50s with HIV.

The chain employs TRBV9 and TRBJ1-1; a weak D match, TRBD1 (6 bases). The CDR3 has 15 residues. Per germline, CDR1 SGDLS and CDR2 YYNGEE. Trimming stripped 3 bases from V and 3 bases from J, with 15 bases between. The CDR3 loop reads CASSGGTGWYTEAFF. As DNA, the CDR3 is TGTGCCAGCAGCGGCGGAACAGGGTGGTACACTGAAGCTTTCTTT.

The chain joins TRBV30 to TRBJ2-3; D unresolved. The CDR3 covers 13 residues. Germline CDR1 reads GTSNPN; CDR2 reads SVGIG (reference sequence). The V end was cut by 4 bases, the J end by 3 bases, with 11 bases between. CDR3 amino acids: CAWTRSGTDTQYF. CDR3 nucleotides: TGTGCCTGGACCCGTTCTGGGACAGATACGCAGTATTTT. Using reference TRBV30 and TRBJ2-3 for the parts outside the CDR3, the full variable domain is SQTIHQWPATLVQPVGSPLSLECTVEGTSNPNLYWYRQAAGRGLQLLFYSVGIGQISSEVPQNLSASRPQDRQFILSSKKLLLSDSGFYLCAWTRSGTDTQYFGPGTRLTVL.

V gene TRBV29-1 combines with J gene TRBJ2-2; the match to TRBD2 covers 9 bases. This CDR3 spans 14 amino acids. CDR1 is SQVTM and CDR2 is ANQGSEA in the germline V gene. J was trimmed by 4 bases and V by 6 bases; bases with no gene match: 6. CDR3: CSVTGTSTTGELFF. For the CDR3, the DNA is TGCAGCGTCACCGGGACTAGCACCACCGGGGAGCTGTTTTTT.

The chain combines TRBV11-2 with TRBJ1-6, with 7 bases fitting TRBD1. Germline trimming cut 5 bases from V and 6 bases from J; bases unmatched to any gene: 7. CDR1 and CDR2 (germline): SGHAT, FQNNGV. The CDR3 runs to 15 residues. Here the CDR3 DNA reads TGTGCCAGCAGCACCCCTGAGGGGGCTAATTCACCCCTCCACTTT. This encodes CASSTPEGANSPLHF.

The chain combines TRBV7-9 with TRBJ2-5; no firm D call. This CDR3 has 13 amino acids. Germline CDR1 is SEHNR and CDR2 is FQNEAQ (reference sequence). Trimming pared 1 base from V and 1 base from J, leaving 4 bases between. The chain's CDR3 is CASSLVGQETQYF. As DNA, the CDR3 is TGTGCCAGCAGCTTAGTAGGCCAAGAGACCCAGTACTTC.

V usage is TRBV4-2 and J usage is TRBJ1-2, with no clear D. V was cut by 4 bases and J by 2 bases, with 8 bases left in between. CDR1 and CDR2 from the germline V gene are LGHNA and YNFKEQ. This CDR3 contains 13 residues. The CDR3 DNA follows: TGTGCCAGCAGCCCCCCGGAGAACTATGGCTACACCTTC. Protein product: CASSPPENYGYTF.

The chain employs TRBV15 and TRBJ1-2; D ambiguous. The CDR3 runs 12 residues. V was trimmed by 1 base and J by 7 bases, leaving 7 bases between them. Germline V gene data show CDR1 as LNHNV and CDR2 as YYDKDF (reference sequence). The CDR3 loop is CATSRVGIGYTF. The CDR3 bases are TGTGCCACCAGCAGAGTGGGAATTGGCTACACCTTC.

The chain carries TRBV18 and TRBJ2-5; 14 bases are shared with TRBD2. CDR3 size: 16 residues. The germline gives CDR1 KGHSH, CDR2 LQKENI. V was clipped by 5 bases and J by 1 base; unmatched bases: 3. The CDR3: CASSSGLAGGQETQYF. DNA for the CDR3: TGTGCCAGCTCATCAGGACTAGCGGGGGGCCAAGAGACCCAGTACTTC.

This clone was detected a few times. The rearrangement links TRBV19 to TRBJ1-6; D gene unclear. Between the trimmed V and J ends, which lost 11 bases and 8 bases, there was a span of 7 bases. Germline V lookup: CDR1 LNHDA, CDR2 SQIVND (reference sequence). This CDR3 region has 10 residues. CDR3 amino acids: CACGDSPLHF. In DNA, the CDR3 is TGTGCCTGTGGGGATTCACCCCTCCACTTT. Complete variable domain (other parts from reference TRBV19 and TRBJ1-6): DGGITQSPKYLFRKEGQNVTLSCEQNLNHDAMYWYRQDPGQGLRLIYYSQIVNDFQKGDIAEGYSVSREKKESFPLTVTSAQKNPTAFYLCACGDSPLHFGNGTRLTVT.

This clone showed up just a few times. The chain joins TRBV30 to TRBJ1-4; D is ambiguous. V lost 0 bases and J 9 bases, leaving 5 bases between the germline ends. The CDR3 consists of 11 residues. The germline V gene has CDR1 GTSNPN and CDR2 SVGIG (reference sequence). The DNA of the CDR3 is TGTGCCTGGAGTGTACAACAAAAACTGTTTTTT. This translates into CAWSVQQKLFF. The full variable domain, with the rest looked up from reference TRBV30 and TRBJ1-4, is SQTIHQWPATLVQPVGSPLSLECTVEGTSNPNLYWYRQAAGRGLQLLFYSVGIGQISSEVPQNLSASRPQDRQFILSSKKLLLSDSGFYLCAWSVQQKLFFGSGTQLSVL.

In DNA, the CDR3 is TGTGCCAGCAGCCCGGGGGGGCCAACTCCTCAGTTCTTC. It codes for CASSPGGPTPQFF. The chain combines TRBV7-2 with TRBJ2-1; 8 bases map to TRBD2. This CDR3 is 13 amino acids long. The ends lost 5 bases at V and 13 bases at J; junction bases unmatched: 10. From germline, CDR1 is SGHTA and CDR2 FQGNSA.

This clone has just a few counts. The J gene is TRBJ1-5, the V gene TRBV6-5; no firm D call. The CDR3 covers 13 residues. V was cut by 6 bases and J by 6 bases, with 12 bases left in between. Germline V CDR1 and CDR2: MNHEY, SVGAGI. The DNA for the CDR3 is TGTGCCAGCAGCCCACCGAACCCTCAGCCCCAGCATTTT. This encodes CASSPPNPQPQHF.

The J gene is TRBJ2-5, the V gene TRBV9; D is unresolved. Germline lookup yields CDR1 SGDLS and CDR2 YYNGEE. V was shortened by 4 bases and J by 5 bases, with 9 bases between the two germline ends. This CDR3 comprises 12 residues. Written as DNA, the CDR3 is TGTGCCAGCAGCCCTAATTTCGAGACCCAGTACTTC. Protein: CASSPNFETQYF.

V is TRBV11-1 and J is TRBJ1-1; D ambiguous. Germline values: CDR1 SGHAT, CDR2 FQDESV (reference sequence). V was shortened by 1 base and J by 1 base, with 10 bases between the two germline ends. CDR3 size: 15 residues. The CDR3 region has the DNA TGTGCCAGCAGCTTAGGTTCAGGACGGAACACTGAAGCTTTCTTT. The encoded protein is CASSLGSGRNTEAFF.

The chain employs TRBV27 and TRBJ2-3; possibly TRBD2 for D (5 bases). The CDR3 runs to 13 residues. Trimming shortened V by 2 bases and J by 6 bases, and 9 bases separated the two germline ends. Germline V gives CDR1 MNHEY, CDR2 SMNVEV (reference sequence). The CDR3, as DNA: TGTGCCAGCAGTTTAACGGGGTACGATACGCAGTATTTT. Amino acid sequence: CASSLTGYDTQYF.

The chain recombines TRBV27 with TRBJ1-1, with D tentatively TRBD1 (5 bases). Germline V CDR1 and CDR2: MNHEY, SMNVEV (reference sequence). CDR3 length: 14 amino acids. V was pared by 6 bases and J by 1 base, with 12 bases between. This CDR3 is CASRDMGRNTEAFF. CDR3 sequence (DNA): TGTGCCAGCAGAGATATGGGGCGGAACACTGAAGCTTTCTTT.

The genes are TRBV7-2 and TRBJ1-1; D remains ambiguous. Germline V lookup: CDR1 SGHTA, CDR2 FQGNSA. This CDR3 is built from 11 residues. Trimming cost V 0 bases and J 6 bases, with 2 bases left between them. CDR3 DNA: TGTGCCAGCAGCTTAGCGTCTGAAGCTTTCTTT. Its protein product is CASSLASEAFF.

This chain joins TRBV4-1 and TRBJ2-7; either TRBD1 or TRBD2 may fit D (5 bases each). This CDR3 is built from 16 residues. V shed 0 bases and J shed 3 bases, with 15 bases lying between them. CDR1 and CDR2 from the germline V gene are MGHRA and YSYEKL. The CDR3 is CASSQDLGDVYYEQYF. Written as DNA, the CDR3 is TGCGCCAGCAGCCAAGATCTGGGGGACGTTTACTACGAGCAGTACTTC.

The chain couples TRBV4-1 to TRBJ1-5; no reliable D call. Germline CDR1 MGHRA, CDR2 YSYEKL. The germline V and J ends were trimmed by 0 bases and 7 bases, with 7 bases remaining between them. CDR3 size: 13 residues. Here the CDR3 reads CASSQEGWQPQHF. CDR3 coding DNA: TGCGCCAGCAGCCAAGAGGGGTGGCAGCCCCAGCATTTT.

CDR3 nucleotide sequence: TGTGCCATCTGGGGAGGGAATAATTCACCCCTCCACTTT. Its protein is CAIWGGNNSPLHF. This chain links TRBV10-3 with TRBJ1-6; D call uncertain. V lost 8 bases and J lost 5, with 10 bases in between. The CDR3 loop spans 13 amino acids. Germline V gene data show CDR1 as ENHRY and CDR2 as SYGVKD.

V is TRBV6-5 and J is TRBJ2-7; D gene unclear. Germline V CDR1 and CDR2: MNHEY, SVGAGI. The CDR3 loop spans 13 amino acids. V shed 2 bases and J shed 0 bases, with 5 bases lying between them. CDR3 amino acids: CASSYAPSYEQYF. CDR3 DNA: TGTGCCAGCAGTTACGCACCCTCCTACGAGCAGTACTTC.

This clone was recorded a few times. The chain employs TRBV7-6 and TRBJ2-3, with TRBD2 identical over 8 bases. CDR1 is SGHVS, CDR2 FNYEAQ, per germline. The CDR3 is 16 residues long. V dropped 1 base and J dropped 1; count of bases not matched to a gene: 4. The CDR3: CASSLEGSGGTDTQYF. In DNA, the CDR3 is TGTGCCAGCAGCTTAGAAGGTAGCGGGGGCACAGATACGCAGTATTTT.

The chain couples TRBV5-1 to TRBJ2-1, with D possibly TRBD2 on 6 matching bases. Germline-derived CDR1 and CDR2 are SGHRS and YFSETQ. Trimming shortened V by 5 bases and J by 0 bases, and 15 bases separated the two germline ends. This CDR3 spans 16 amino acids. The CDR3 DNA sequence: TGCGCCAGCAGAGAGGGACTTTTGAGCTCCTACAATGAGCAGTTCTTC. It yields the protein CASREGLLSSYNEQFF.

The V and J genes are TRBV7-9 and TRBJ2-1; tentatively, D is TRBD2 (5 bases). The germline CDR1 and CDR2 sequences are SEHNR and FQNEAQ (reference sequence). The CDR3 loop spans 14 amino acids. The ends were cut back, 5 bases at V and 5 bases at J, with 13 bases in the middle. CDR3 in DNA: TGTGCCAGCAGCCTCGTCTGGGAGAACAATGAGCAGTTCTTC. This translates into CASSLVWENNEQFF.

J is TRBJ2-6 and V is TRBV9, with D possibly matching TRBD1 (5 bases). Germline V CDR1 and CDR2: SGDLS, YYNGEE. CDR3 length: 18 residues. With 3 bases removed from V and 0 bases from J, the gap between germline ends came to 16 bases. The CDR3 DNA follows: TGTGCCAGCAGCGGCCGAGGCAGGGCCAACTCTGGGGCCAACGTCCTGACTTTC. Its protein product is CASSGRGRANSGANVLTF.

This chain uses TRBV19 with TRBJ1-5, with a weak D call TRBD1 (5 bases). CDR3 length equals 15 residues. V lost 0 bases and J lost 2, with 8 bases in between. Germline V gives CDR1 LNHDA, CDR2 SQIVND (reference sequence). DNA for the CDR3: TGTGCCAGTAGTATAGACAGGGCAGGCAATCAGCCCCAGCATTTT. Residues: CASSIDRAGNQPQHF.

This rearrangement joins TRBV5-6 to TRBJ2-1; 9 bases are shared with TRBD2. V was pared by 3 bases and J by 6 bases, with 7 bases of the junction left unmatched. Germline CDR1 is SGHDT and CDR2 is YYEEEE. This CDR3 is built from 15 residues. The CDR3 DNA is TGTGCCAGCAGCTATTCTGGCGGGGGGGTCAATGAGCAGTTCTTC. It translates to CASSYSGGGVNEQFF.